A single sample gave rise to the 22 T cell receptor beta chains below, sequenced in a study of blood T cells in healthy people across ages. Through a sample-barcoded 5' primer and a J-beta primer mix, a second PCR was run for roughly 6 to 11 cycles. TCRdb processed the 5' RACE reads anew with MiXCR; each CDR3 protein has one entry. The sample consists of approximately 1.5 million distinct CDR3 sequences, almost 35% of them appearing once. Sequencing used blood. These receptors were taken from a woman aged 30 to 39 in good health.

This rearrangement joins TRBV6-5 to TRBJ1-2, with D tentatively TRBD1 (5 bases). Trimming took off 0 bases at V and 6 bases at J, with 14 bases between the two ends. Germline CDR1 and CDR2: MNHEY and SVGAGI. This CDR3 comprises 15 residues. CDR3: CASSYSQGRVDGYTF. In DNA, the CDR3 is TGTGCCAGCAGTTACTCTCAGGGTCGAGTTGATGGCTACACCTTC.

This chain joins TRBV15 and TRBJ2-1; possibly TRBD1 or TRBD2 for D (5 bases each). Germline values: CDR1 LNHNV, CDR2 YYDKDF (reference sequence). The CDR3 is 13 residues long. Deletions cut 5 bases from V and 8 bases from J, with 13 bases between. This CDR3 reads CATSGDAQDEQFF. CDR3 sequence (DNA): TGTGCCACCAGCGGGGACGCCCAGGATGAGCAGTTCTTC.

This clonotype was seen ten or more times. This chain links TRBV7-2 with TRBJ2-5; TRBD2 agrees at 8 bases. Germline V gene lookup returns CDR1 SGHTA and CDR2 FQGNSA. The CDR3 has 14 residues. V was pared by 3 bases and J by 1 base, with 1 base of the junction left unmatched. CDR3 protein: CASSFGTSQETQYF. In nucleotides, the CDR3 is TGTGCCAGCAGCTTTGGGACTAGCCAAGAGACCCAGTACTTC.

V usage is TRBV20-1 and J usage is TRBJ2-3, with D possibly being TRBD2 (5 bases). The CDR3 is 16 residues long. The V and J ends lost 1 base and 0 bases respectively, with 14 bases between them. The germline V gene encodes CDR1 DFQATT and CDR2 SNEGSKA (reference sequence). The CDR3 region is CSARGPEAASTDTQYF. In DNA form, the CDR3 reads TGCAGTGCTAGAGGCCCGGAGGCCGCGAGCACAGATACGCAGTATTTT.

This clonotype was recorded a few times. The V gene is TRBV7-6, the J gene TRBJ2-5; 7 nucleotides match TRBD1. Germline-derived CDR1 and CDR2 are SGHVS and FNYEAQ. CDR3 length: 13 residues. Losses at the gene ends were 10 bases for V and 1 base for J; bases not matched to a gene: 6. The CDR3 here is CATKGGSQETQYF. As DNA, the CDR3 is TGTGCCACCAAAGGGGGCAGCCAAGAGACCCAGTACTTC.

To note about this clonotype: A much larger clone lies a single base off, so this may be a read error. The chain is built from TRBV10-3 and TRBJ2-7; 8 bases match TRBD2. The CDR3 has 15 residues. Germline CDR1 is ENHRY and CDR2 is SYGVKD. V lost 5 bases, J lost 7 bases, and 13 bases stayed unmatched. CDR3 region: CAISPRGGLYNEQYF. The DNA for the CDR3 is TGTGCCATCAGTCCCCGGGGGGGCCTCTACAATGAGCAGTACTTC.

The V call is TRBV6-1, the J call TRBJ2-3; D not resolved. Per germline, CDR1 MNHNS and CDR2 SASEGT. The CDR3 has 12 amino acids. V lost 0 bases, J lost 6 bases, and 4 bases lay in between. The CDR3 nucleotides read TGTGCCAGCAGTGAAGCCTTGGATACGCAGTATTTT. Residues: CASSEALDTQYF.

This clonotype was seen more than once but under ten times. V and J are TRBV19 and TRBJ2-7, with 9 positions matching TRBD1. Germline V CDR1 and CDR2: LNHDA, SQIVND (reference sequence). V was clipped by 6 bases and J by 0 bases; unmatched bases: 3. This CDR3 has 14 residues. CDR3: CASRRDRDSYEQYF. As DNA, the CDR3 is TGTGCCAGTAGGCGGGACAGGGACTCCTACGAGCAGTACTTC. The full variable domain, rest sourced from reference TRBV19 and TRBJ2-7, is DGGITQSPKYLFRKEGQNVTLSCEQNLNHDAMYWYRQDPGQGLRLIYYSQIVNDFQKGDIAEGYSVSREKKESFPLTVTSAQKNPTAFYLCASRRDRDSYEQYFGPGTRLTVT.

V is TRBV20-1 and J is TRBJ2-1, with D unclear. The assigned J gene may be wrong: the sequence end matches TRBJ2-7 better. From germline, CDR1 is DFQATT and CDR2 SNEGSKA (reference sequence). CDR3 length: 12 amino acids. The CDR3 loop is CSARNDRYEQYF. The CDR3 DNA sequence: TGCAGTGCTAGGAATGACCGATACGAGCAGTACTTC.

This clonotype was counted a few times. The chain links TRBV6-5 to TRBJ2-7; 7 bases agree with TRBD1. This CDR3 is built from 14 residues. Germline V gene lookup returns CDR1 MNHEY and CDR2 SVGAGI. V shed 0 bases and J 3 bases; nucleotides not matched to a gene: 2. CDR3 nucleotides: TGTGCCAGCAGTTACTCGGGGACAGACTACGAGCAGTACTTC. It encodes CASSYSGTDYEQYF.

The chain combines TRBV12-3 or TRBV12-4 with TRBJ1-1; D gene uncertain. CDR3 size: 11 residues. V was trimmed by 10 bases and J by 6 bases, leaving 12 bases between them. CDR3 region: CAISRQSEAFF. The CDR3 DNA sequence: TGTGCCATTTCAAGGCAGTCTGAAGCTTTCTTT.

A few counts support this clonotype. The chain is built from TRBV12-3 or TRBV12-4 and TRBJ1-2; no clear D gene. V was clipped by 3 bases and J by 4 bases, with 9 bases between them. The CDR3 consists of 13 residues. The CDR3 DNA reads TGTGCCAGCAGTTTTACCACAGTCTATGGCTACACCTTC. This encodes CASSFTTVYGYTF.

The chain joins TRBV9 to TRBJ2-7, with 8 positions matching TRBD2. The CDR3 runs to 15 residues. Per germline, CDR1 SGDLS and CDR2 YYNGEE. V was clipped by 3 bases and J by 6 bases; unmatched bases: 11. CDR3 sequence reads: CASSAHEIAGTEQYF. Written as DNA, the CDR3 is TGTGCCAGCAGCGCCCATGAGATAGCGGGAACCGAGCAGTACTTC.

Note on this clonotype: At one of its ends the junction is not consistent with the germline gene, which may arise from a read error. CDR3 amino acids: CANSDDEGSYEQYF. The CDR3 region has the DNA TGTGCCAACAGTGATGATGAGGGCTCCTACGAGCAGTACTTC. This chain joins TRBV6-1 and TRBJ2-4; weak D call: TRBD2 (5 bases). The end of the DNA fits TRBJ2-7 better, so the J call may be wrong. The germline gives CDR1 MNHNS, CDR2 SASEGT. The CDR3 spans 14 residues.

This clonotype was counted a single time. The chain combines TRBV6-1 with TRBJ2-1; 11 bases are a match to TRBD2. CDR3 length equals 16 residues. The V gene end was trimmed by 5 bases and the J gene end by 3 bases; junction bases not matched to a gene: 6. Germline CDR1 reads MNHNS; CDR2 reads SASEGT. Written as DNA, the CDR3 is TGTGCCAGCAGTCCGACTAGCGGGGAATTCTACAATGAGCAGTTCTTC. Protein product: CASSPTSGEFYNEQFF.

The CDR3 DNA is TGTGCCAGCAGTTCGACTCCGGCAAATGAGCAGTTCTTC. This codes for CASSSTPANEQFF. The chain uses TRBV28 and TRBJ2-1; D not resolved. Germline lookup yields CDR1 MDHEN and CDR2 SYDVKM. Trimming cost V 4 bases and J 7 bases, with 11 bases left between them. This CDR3 spans 13 amino acids.

The sample holds a few counts of this clonotype. The chain has TRBV7-2 and TRBJ2-7; D gene ambiguous. V lost 3 bases, J lost 0 bases, and 9 bases lay in between. Germline loops: CDR1 SGHTA, CDR2 FQGNSA. The CDR3 covers 14 residues. As DNA, the CDR3 is TGTGCCAGCAGCTTTGCAGAGAGCTCCTACGAGCAGTACTTC. It codes for CASSFAESSYEQYF.

This clonotype was detected a few times. The chain carries TRBV20-1 and TRBJ2-1, with TRBD2 matching 8 bases. V lost 8 bases, J lost 2 bases, and 14 bases stayed unmatched. Germline assignment: CDR1 DFQATT and CDR2 SNEGSKA (reference sequence). The CDR3 runs 16 residues. CDR3 sequence reads: CSPIPPRGRTYNEQFF. The CDR3 coding sequence is TGCAGTCCGATACCACCACGCGGGAGGACCTACAATGAGCAGTTCTTC.

The CDR3, as DNA: TGTGCCAGCAGCTGGAGGCCGGAGAGCTCCTACGAGCAGTACTTC. Protein: CASSWRPESSYEQYF. The genes are TRBV28 and TRBJ2-7; D perhaps matches TRBD2 (5 bases). Trimming removed 6 bases at V and 0 bases at J, with 15 bases between. The CDR3 has 15 amino acids. CDR1 MDHEN and CDR2 SYDVKM come from the germline V gene.

Concerning this clonotype itself: Given a much more abundant clone one base away, this may be a read error. The chain carries TRBV5-6 and TRBJ2-2, with 11 bases identical to TRBD1. The CDR3 runs 18 residues. The germline CDR1 and CDR2 sequences are SGHDT and YYEEEE. CDR3 DNA sequence: TGTGCCAGCAGCCCCGGGACAGGGGGGTATTCGGACACCGGGGGGCTGTTTTTT. It codes for CASSPGTGGYSDTGGLFF.

The chain uses TRBV20-1 and TRBJ1-6; D possibly corresponds to TRBD1 (5 bases). This CDR3 is built from 14 residues. V was shortened by 2 bases and J by 10 bases, with 15 bases between the two germline ends. Germline V gene lookup returns CDR1 DFQATT and CDR2 SNEGSKA (reference sequence). The CDR3 DNA is TGCAGTGCTAGACCAACAGGTAGCAAGTCACCCCTCCACTTT. Encoded protein: CSARPTGSKSPLHF.

This chain uses TRBV2 with TRBJ2-1, with TRBD2 identical over 12 bases. The germline V gene has CDR1 SNHLY and CDR2 FYNNEI. After removal of 5 bases from V and 10 bases from J, the junction contained 15 bases not matched to a gene. The CDR3 loop spans 17 amino acids. CDR3 sequence (DNA): TGTGCCAGCAGTTTCCGGACGACTAGCGGGAGTTTAAGCGAGCAGTTCTTC. It is translated as CASSFRTTSGSLSEQFF. Full variable domain (rest looked up from reference TRBV2 and TRBJ2-1): EPEVTQTPSHQVTQMGQEVILRCVPISNHLYFYWYRQILGQKVEFLVSFYNNEISEKSEIFDDQFSVERPDGSNFTLKIRSTKLEDSAMYFCASSFRTTSGSLSEQFFGPGTRLTVL.